Here is one TCR beta chain with its context. Trimming shortened V by 6 bases and J by 11 bases, and 17 bases separated the two germline ends. CDR3 length: 13 residues. From germline, CDR1 is LNHDA and CDR2 SQIVND (reference sequence). Clones were sequenced by immunoSEQ multiplex PCR, and TCRdb holds only the in-frame ones, with some missing. The sample records roughly 80,000 clones, just under 95% being singletons. These data are taken from a study of T cell changes during pregnancy in multiple sclerosis. The source was peripheral blood, collected in the first trimester of pregnancy. This chain uses TRBV19 with TRBJ1-5; D unresolved. The receptor was isolated from a female donor with multiple sclerosis, enrolled in a pregnancy study. CDR3: CASSQTQPEAQHF. The CDR3, as DNA: TGTGCCAGTAGCCAGACCCAACCCGAGGCCCAGCATTTT.